This TCR beta chain was identified in a study of identical twins. A note on this clonotype: Its antigen is not known.

The study's findings and limits: Fewer insertions characterized abundant cord blood beta clonotypes, whereas memory repertoires showed none.

Template switching added a universal primer binding site, and final cDNA carried unique molecular identifiers. TCRdb reanalysed the 5' RACE reads using MiXCR and keeps one entry per CDR3 protein. The sample has about 890,000 distinct CDR3 sequences, 9% to 15% seen once; the top ten hold around 1.5%. Between the trimmed V and J ends, which lost 6 bases and 0 bases, there was a span of 14 bases. The CDR3 length is 16 residues. Germline V gene data show CDR1 as MNHNS and CDR2 as SASEGT. In addition, the sample was reused for a study of yellow fever vaccine responses in identical twins. That study reports: Reportedly, the T cell response mounted by twins to vaccine seemed partly convergent, partly personalized.

This rearrangement joins TRBV6-1 to TRBJ2-2; no firm D call. Sequencing used PBMCs. This sequence originates from a woman aged 18-29 years in good health. The CDR3 nucleotides read TGTGCCAGCAGCGACCGCAGAGTGGCGAACACCGGGGAGCTGTTTTTT. Amino acid sequence: CASSDRRVANTGELFF.